The next 16 T cell receptor beta chains were all read from a single sample in a study of T cell repertoires in cytomegalovirus infection. TCRdb reanalysed the reads using MiXCR and keeps one entry per CDR3 protein. The sample yields 570,000 or so distinct CDR3 sequences, 40% seen once. These TCRs' antigens remain unknown. This specimen consisted of cultured PBMCs, obtained from culture after CMV antigen stimulation. These receptors were taken from a human donor in good health (CMV status not recorded). Some clones in this sample may be carry-over from other donors' samples.

Points on this clonotype: Given a much more abundant clone one base away, this may be a read error. CDR3 nucleotide sequence: TGTGCCAGCAGGGAATTAGGGGTCTGGGGCTACACCTTC. Translated: CASRELGVWGYTF. The gene calls are TRBV2 and TRBJ1-2; possible D gene TRBD1, 5 bases. This CDR3 contains 13 residues. The germline V gene has CDR1 SNHLY and CDR2 FYNNEI. V dropped 6 bases and J dropped 8 bases, with 16 bases sitting between them. The full variable domain, its missing parts supplied by reference TRBV2 and TRBJ1-2, is EPEVTQTPSHQVTQMGQEVILRCVPISNHLYFYWYRQILGQKVEFLVSFYNNEISEKSEIFDDQFSVERPDGSNFTLKIRSTKLEDSAMYFCASRELGVWGYTFGSGTRLTVV.

This chain joins TRBV7-9 and TRBJ2-4; D perhaps matches TRBD1 (6 bases). V lost 2 bases to trimming and J lost 8 bases, with 19 bases between them. From germline, CDR1 is SEHNR and CDR2 FQNEAQ (reference sequence). This CDR3 is built from 16 residues. This CDR3 reads CASSLSVRGQRDIQYF. The CDR3 bases are TGTGCCAGCAGCTTAAGCGTCCGGGGACAAAGGGACATTCAGTACTTC.

This clonotype was detected a few times. DNA for the CDR3: TGTGCCAGCAGTTTCTTTAGTTCCGGCGGAGATACGCAGTATTTT. The encoded protein is CASSFFSSGGDTQYF. The chain links TRBV28 to TRBJ2-3; D not resolved. CDR1 and CDR2 from the germline V gene are MDHEN and SYDVKM. Trimming removed 3 bases at V and 5 bases at J, with 15 bases between. The CDR3 contains 15 residues.

The chain uses TRBV7-6 and TRBJ2-7; D is undetermined. The V end lost 1 base, the J end lost 0 bases, and 10 bases lay between the germline ends. The germline gives CDR1 SGHVS, CDR2 FNYEAQ. The CDR3 spans 15 residues. The CDR3 sequence: CASSLVSLSSYEQYF. The CDR3 coding sequence is TGTGCCAGCAGCTTAGTGTCTCTGAGCTCCTACGAGCAGTACTTC. Full variable domain (missing parts from reference TRBV7-6 and TRBJ2-7): GAGVSQSPRYKVTKRGQDVALRCDPISGHVSLYWYRQALGQGPEFLTYFNYEAQQDKSGLPNDRFSAERPEGSISTLTIQRTEQRDSAMYRCASSLVSLSSYEQYFGPGTRLTVT.

Worth noting for this clonotype: The junction and the germline gene differ at one end; a read error may be behind it. The chain employs TRBV7-9 and TRBJ1-1; D gene uncertain. The CDR3 has 13 amino acids. Germline V gene sequence: CDR1 SEHNR, CDR2 FQNEAQ (reference sequence). In nucleotides, the CDR3 is TGTGCCAGCAGGTTAGACCGTGACACTGAAGCTTTCTTT. Protein product: CASRLDRDTEAFF.

This clonotype appeared a single time. This sequence joins TRBV6-1 and TRBJ1-2; 9 nucleotides agree with TRBD1. With V trimmed by 0 bases and J by 8 bases, 4 bases remained unmatched. CDR3 size: 14 residues. Germline V lookup: CDR1 MNHNS, CDR2 SASEGT. In DNA, the CDR3 is TGTGCCAGCAGTGAAGCGGGGGACAGGGTGGGCTACACCTTC. This codes for CASSEAGDRVGYTF.

This clonotype was detected only once. This chain links TRBV6-6 with TRBJ2-7, with 11 bases aligning to TRBD2. Germline CDR1 and CDR2: MNHNY and SVGAGI (reference sequence). The CDR3 runs 14 residues. The junction had 2 bases not matched to a gene; V was cut back by 6 bases and J by 1 base. DNA for the CDR3: TGTGCCAGCAGGACTAGCGGGAAATCCTACGAGCAGTACTTC. Translating it yields CASRTSGKSYEQYF.

J is TRBJ2-1 and V is TRBV20-1, with D perhaps matching TRBD2 (5 bases). V lost 3 bases and J 5 bases, leaving 14 bases between the germline ends. This CDR3 has 14 residues. The germline V gene has CDR1 DFQATT and CDR2 SNEGSKA (reference sequence). The CDR3 spells CSARSGRGHNEQFF. CDR3 in DNA: TGCAGTGCTAGGTCGGGGAGAGGCCACAATGAGCAGTTCTTC.

The chain's CDR3 is CAISISGSLAESGELFF. In nucleotides, the CDR3 is TGTGCCATCAGTATCTCGGGGAGCCTAGCGGAAAGCGGGGAGCTGTTTTTT. The chain links TRBV10-3 to TRBJ2-2; 7 bases fit TRBD2. The CDR3 extends over 17 amino acids. The V and J ends lost 5 bases and 7 bases, in that order; junction bases with no gene match: 16. CDR1 and CDR2 (germline): ENHRY, SYGVKD.

The chain joins TRBV19 to TRBJ2-1; TRBD2 aligns across 9 bases. Trimming cost V 5 bases and J 1 base; bases outside gene matches: 15. Germline V lookup: CDR1 LNHDA, CDR2 SQIVND (reference sequence). This CDR3 spans 19 amino acids. CDR3: CASSLVPSSGARSYNEQFF. In DNA, the CDR3 is TGTGCCAGTAGTCTCGTTCCCTCTAGCGGGGCCCGGTCCTACAATGAGCAGTTCTTC.

The CDR3 DNA reads TGTGCCAGCAGTGGCCAGCGGGCGGGAGGATTCAATGAGCAGTTCTTC. Its protein is CASSGQRAGGFNEQFF. This sequence joins TRBV6-8 and TRBJ2-1; 8 nucleotides match TRBD2. The length of the CDR3 is 16 residues. Germline-derived CDR1 and CDR2 are MNHGY and SAAAGT. With 5 bases clipped from V and 6 bases from J, the junction kept 12 bases outside the gene matches.

This clonotype was found a few times. The gene calls are TRBV7-9 and TRBJ1-2; D is ambiguous. Germline CDR1 is SEHNR and CDR2 is FQNEAQ (reference sequence). The CDR3 extends over 16 amino acids. V was pared by 0 bases and J by 5 bases, with 16 bases between. CDR3 in amino acids: CASSLAAGDRPYGYTF. The CDR3 bases are TGTGCCAGCAGCTTAGCAGCCGGGGATAGGCCATATGGCTACACCTTC. Variable domain in full (rest from reference TRBV7-9 and TRBJ1-2): DTGVSQNPRHKITKRGQNVTFRCDPISEHNRLYWYRQTLGQGPEFLTYFQNEAQLEKSRLLSDRFSAERPKGSFSTLEIQRTEQGDSAMYLCASSLAAGDRPYGYTFGSGTRLTVV.

The J gene is TRBJ2-7, the V gene TRBV7-2, with 7 bases matching TRBD2. Unmatched junction bases numbered 3, after V lost 1 base and J lost 3 bases. The V gene's germline CDR1 is SGHTA and CDR2 FQGNSA. The length of the CDR3 is 14 residues. CDR3 DNA sequence: TGTGCCAGCAGCTTAGTGGGAGGGATCTACGAGCAGTACTTC. It translates to CASSLVGGIYEQYF.

This chain joins TRBV28 and TRBJ1-1; weak D call: TRBD1 (6 bases). From germline, CDR1 is MDHEN and CDR2 SYDVKM. This CDR3 is built from 13 residues. Trimming shortened V by 6 bases and J by 11 bases, and 19 bases separated the two germline ends. CDR3 bases: TGTGCCAGCAGACAGACAGGACCGAAGGGGGCTTTCTTT. It encodes CASRQTGPKGAFF.

The rearrangement joins TRBV2 to TRBJ2-2; 7 bases match TRBD1. Losses at the gene ends were 1 base for V and 4 bases for J; bases not matched to a gene: 6. The CDR3 runs to 16 residues. The germline V gene encodes CDR1 SNHLY and CDR2 FYNNEI. The CDR3 here is CASSEEGGPITGELFF. DNA of the CDR3: TGTGCCAGCAGTGAAGAAGGGGGCCCTATCACCGGGGAGCTGTTTTTT. Full variable domain (rest looked up from reference TRBV2 and TRBJ2-2): EPEVTQTPSHQVTQMGQEVILRCVPISNHLYFYWYRQILGQKVEFLVSFYNNEISEKSEIFDDQFSVERPDGSNFTLKIRSTKLEDSAMYFCASSEEGGPITGELFFGEGSRLTVL.

This clonotype was observed a handful of times. This chain connects TRBV6-2 or TRBV6-3 to TRBJ2-7; TRBD2 matches at 13 bases. V lost 2 bases to trimming and J lost 1 base; unmatched junction nucleotides: 8. This CDR3 has 18 residues. The germline gives CDR1 MNHEY, CDR2 SVGEGT. The CDR3 DNA sequence: TGTGCCAGCAGTTACCATCCCGGGACTAGCGGGGCTTCCTACGAGCAGTACTTC. It specifies CASSYHPGTSGASYEQYF.